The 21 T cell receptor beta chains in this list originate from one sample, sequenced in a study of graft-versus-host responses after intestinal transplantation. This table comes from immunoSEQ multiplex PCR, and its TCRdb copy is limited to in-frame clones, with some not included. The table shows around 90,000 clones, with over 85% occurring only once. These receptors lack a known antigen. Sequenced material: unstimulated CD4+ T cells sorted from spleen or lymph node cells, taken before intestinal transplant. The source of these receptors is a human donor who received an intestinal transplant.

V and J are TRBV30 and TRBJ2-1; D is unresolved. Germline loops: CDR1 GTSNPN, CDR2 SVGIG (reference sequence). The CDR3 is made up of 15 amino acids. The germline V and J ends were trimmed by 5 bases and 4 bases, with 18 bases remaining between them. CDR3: CAWDPANMIYNEQFF. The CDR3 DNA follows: TGTGCCTGGGACCCTGCTAACATGATTTACAATGAGCAGTTCTTC.

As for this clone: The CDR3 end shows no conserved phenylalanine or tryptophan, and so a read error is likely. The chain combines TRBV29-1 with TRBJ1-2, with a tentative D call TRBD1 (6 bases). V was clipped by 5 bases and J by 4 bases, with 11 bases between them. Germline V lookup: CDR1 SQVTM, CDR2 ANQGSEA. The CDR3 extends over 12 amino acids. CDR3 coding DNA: TGCAGCGTTCAGACAGGCCGCTATGGCTACACCCTC. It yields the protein CSVQTGRYGYTL.

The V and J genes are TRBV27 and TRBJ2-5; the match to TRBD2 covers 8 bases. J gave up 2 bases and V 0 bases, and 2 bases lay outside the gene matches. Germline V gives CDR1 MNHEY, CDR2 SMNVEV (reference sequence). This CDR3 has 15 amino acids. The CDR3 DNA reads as TGTGCCAGCAGTTTATCTAGCGGGGATCAAGAGACCCAGTACTTC. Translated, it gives CASSLSSGDQETQYF.

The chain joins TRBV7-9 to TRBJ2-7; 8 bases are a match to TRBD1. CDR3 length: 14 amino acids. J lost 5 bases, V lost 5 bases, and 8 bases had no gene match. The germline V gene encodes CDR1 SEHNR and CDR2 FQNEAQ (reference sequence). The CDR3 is CASSRSGGLNEQYF. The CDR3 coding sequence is TGTGCCAGCAGCCGGTCAGGGGGCTTGAACGAGCAGTACTTC. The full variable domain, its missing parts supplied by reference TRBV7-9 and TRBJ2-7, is DTGVSQNPRHKITKRGQNVTFRCDPISEHNRLYWYRQTLGQGPEFLTYFQNEAQLEKSRLLSDRFSAERPKGSFSTLEIQRTEQGDSAMYLCASSRSGGLNEQYFGPGTRLTVT.

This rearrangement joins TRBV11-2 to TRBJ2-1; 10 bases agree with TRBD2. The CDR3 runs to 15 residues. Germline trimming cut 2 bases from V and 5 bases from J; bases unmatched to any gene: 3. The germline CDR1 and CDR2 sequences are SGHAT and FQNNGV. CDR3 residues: CASSLRGTSDNEQFF. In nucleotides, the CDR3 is TGTGCCAGCAGCTTAAGGGGGACTAGCGACAATGAGCAGTTCTTC.

CDR3 nucleotide sequence: TGTGCCAGCAGTGTAACAGGAGCCACTGGCAATCAGCCCCAGCATTTT. Residues: CASSVTGATGNQPQHF. The chain couples TRBV6-1 to TRBJ1-5; a weak D match, TRBD1 (5 bases). The CDR3 has 16 amino acids. Trimming cost V 4 bases and J 2 bases, with 15 bases left between them. The germline gives CDR1 MNHNS, CDR2 SASEGT.

DNA of the CDR3: TGCGCCAGCAGCTTGCTCCGGGACAGAACCTACGAGCAGTACTTC. Its translation is CASSLLRDRTYEQYF. V gene TRBV5-1 combines with J gene TRBJ2-7; 7 bases match TRBD1. J was trimmed by 2 bases and V by 1 base; bases with no gene match: 6. This CDR3 comprises 15 residues. Germline V gives CDR1 SGHRS, CDR2 YFSETQ. The full variable domain, in which reference TRBV5-1 and TRBJ2-7 provide the parts outside the CDR3, is KAGVTQTPRYLIKTRGQQVTLSCSPISGHRSVSWYQQTPGQGLQFLFEYFSETQRNKGNFPGRFSGRQFSNSRSEMNVSTLELGDSALYLCASSLLRDRTYEQYFGPGTRLTVT.

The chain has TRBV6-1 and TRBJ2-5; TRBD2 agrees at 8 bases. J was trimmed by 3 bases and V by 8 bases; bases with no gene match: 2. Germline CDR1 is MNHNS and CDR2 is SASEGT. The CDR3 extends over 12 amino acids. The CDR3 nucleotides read TGTGCCAGCGGGGGACTAGAAGAGACCCAGTACTTC. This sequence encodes CASGGLEETQYF.

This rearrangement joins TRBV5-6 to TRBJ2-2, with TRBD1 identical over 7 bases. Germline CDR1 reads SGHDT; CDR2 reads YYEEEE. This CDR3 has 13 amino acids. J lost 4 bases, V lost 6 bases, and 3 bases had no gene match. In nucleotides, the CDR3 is TGTGCCAGCACCGCAGGGGGCACCGGGGAGCTGTTTTTT. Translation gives CASTAGGTGELFF.

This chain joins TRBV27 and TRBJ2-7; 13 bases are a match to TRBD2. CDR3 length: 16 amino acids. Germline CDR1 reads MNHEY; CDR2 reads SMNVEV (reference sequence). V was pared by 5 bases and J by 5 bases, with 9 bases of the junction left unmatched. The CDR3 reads CASSRGLAGVKNEQYF. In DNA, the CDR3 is TGTGCCAGCAGTAGAGGACTAGCGGGAGTTAAGAACGAGCAGTACTTC.

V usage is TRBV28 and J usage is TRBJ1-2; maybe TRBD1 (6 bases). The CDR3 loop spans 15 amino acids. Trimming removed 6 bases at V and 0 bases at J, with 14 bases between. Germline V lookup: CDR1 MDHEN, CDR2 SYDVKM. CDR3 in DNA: TGTGCCAGCAGAAAAACAGGGAGGACTAACTATGGCTACACCTTC. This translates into CASRKTGRTNYGYTF.

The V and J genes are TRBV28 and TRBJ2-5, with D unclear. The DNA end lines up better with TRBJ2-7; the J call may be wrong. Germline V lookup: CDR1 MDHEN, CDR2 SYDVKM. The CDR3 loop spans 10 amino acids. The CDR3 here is CASSRDEQYF. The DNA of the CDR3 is TGTGCCAGCAGTAGGGACGAGCAGTACTTC.

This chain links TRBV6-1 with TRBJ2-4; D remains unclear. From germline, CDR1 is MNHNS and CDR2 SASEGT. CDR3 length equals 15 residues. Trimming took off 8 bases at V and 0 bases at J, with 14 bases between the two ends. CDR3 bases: TGTGCCAGCGCGGTTGTTGCTCTAGCCAAAAACATTCAGTACTTC. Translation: CASAVVALAKNIQYF.

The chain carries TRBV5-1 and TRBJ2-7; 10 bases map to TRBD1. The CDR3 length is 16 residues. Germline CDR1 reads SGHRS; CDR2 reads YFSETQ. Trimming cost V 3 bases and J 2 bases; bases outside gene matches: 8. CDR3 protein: CASSSRGGQGTYEQYF. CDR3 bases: TGCGCCAGCAGCTCCCGCGGGGGACAGGGGACCTACGAGCAGTACTTC.

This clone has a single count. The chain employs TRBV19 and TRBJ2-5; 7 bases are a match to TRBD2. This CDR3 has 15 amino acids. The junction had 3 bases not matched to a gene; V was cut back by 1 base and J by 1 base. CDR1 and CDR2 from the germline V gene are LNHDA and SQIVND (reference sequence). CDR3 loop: CASSIGGSFQETQYF. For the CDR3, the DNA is TGTGCCAGTAGTATAGGCGGGAGTTTCCAAGAGACCCAGTACTTC.

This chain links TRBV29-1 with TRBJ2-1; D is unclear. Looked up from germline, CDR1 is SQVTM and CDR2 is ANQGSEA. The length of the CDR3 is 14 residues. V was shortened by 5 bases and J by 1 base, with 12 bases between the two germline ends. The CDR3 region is CSVTSGSSYNEQFF. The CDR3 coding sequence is TGCAGCGTTACTTCCGGGTCTTCCTACAATGAGCAGTTCTTC.

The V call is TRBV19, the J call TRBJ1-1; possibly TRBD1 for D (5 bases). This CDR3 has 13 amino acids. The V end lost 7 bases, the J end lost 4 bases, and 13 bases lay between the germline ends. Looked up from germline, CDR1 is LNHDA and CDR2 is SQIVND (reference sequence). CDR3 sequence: CASKMGTGTEAFF. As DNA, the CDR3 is TGTGCCAGTAAGATGGGGACGGGCACTGAAGCTTTCTTT.

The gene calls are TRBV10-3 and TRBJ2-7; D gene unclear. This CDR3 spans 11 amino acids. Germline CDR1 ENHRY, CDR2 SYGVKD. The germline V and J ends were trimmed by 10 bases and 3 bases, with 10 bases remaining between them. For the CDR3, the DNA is TGTGCCACGACCGACCTCTACGAGCAGTACTTC. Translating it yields CATTDLYEQYF.

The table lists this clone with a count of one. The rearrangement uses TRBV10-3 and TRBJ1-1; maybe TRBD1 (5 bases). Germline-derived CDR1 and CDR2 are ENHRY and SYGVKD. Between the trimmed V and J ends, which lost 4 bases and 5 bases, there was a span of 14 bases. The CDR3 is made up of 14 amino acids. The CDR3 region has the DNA TGTGCCATCAGTGCCCCAGGGACGGGAACTGAAGCTTTCTTT. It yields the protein CAISAPGTGTEAFF.

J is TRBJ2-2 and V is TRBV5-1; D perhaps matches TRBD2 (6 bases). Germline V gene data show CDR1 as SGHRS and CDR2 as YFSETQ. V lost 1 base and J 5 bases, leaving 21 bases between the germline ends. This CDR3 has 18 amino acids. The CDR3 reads CASSLYRAGGGDTGELFF. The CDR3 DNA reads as TGCGCCAGCAGCTTGTATAGAGCGGGCGGTGGGGATACCGGGGAGCTGTTTTTT.

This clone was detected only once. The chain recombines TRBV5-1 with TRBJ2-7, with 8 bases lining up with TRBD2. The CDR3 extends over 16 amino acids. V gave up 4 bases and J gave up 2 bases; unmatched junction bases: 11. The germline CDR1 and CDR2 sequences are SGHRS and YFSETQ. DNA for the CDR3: TGCGCCAGCAGCAACGGGACTAGATTGATGACCTACGAGCAGTACTTC. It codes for CASSNGTRLMTYEQYF.